Each of the 14 T cell receptor beta chains below was sequenced from the same sample in a study of control samples from healthy donors and cancer patients. Produced via immunoSEQ multiplex PCR; TCRdb's table is partial and in-frame only. This table has tens of thousands of clones, more than 85% appearing once. The sequencing input was PBMCs. The receptors here all came from a woman in her forties or fifties with head and neck cancer.

V and J are TRBV5-1 and TRBJ2-7, with D possibly being TRBD1 (6 bases). The CDR3 has 15 residues. Trimming cost V 4 bases and J 8 bases, with 22 bases left between them. Germline V gene lookup returns CDR1 SGHRS and CDR2 YFSETQ. CDR3 nucleotide sequence: TGCGCCAGCAGCACTCAGCCGACTCTACAGGGTCAGCAGTACTTC. The encoded protein is CASSTQPTLQGQQYF.

This sequence joins TRBV6-5 and TRBJ1-1; D may be TRBD1 (5 bases). The CDR3 totals 15 residues. Germline loops: CDR1 MNHEY, CDR2 SVGAGI. Trimming took 3 bases from V and 3 from J, leaving 14 bases between them. CDR3 sequence (DNA): TGTGCCAGCAGTTATTCCTCCCTGGGGGACACTGAAGCTTTCTTT. Residues: CASSYSSLGDTEAFF.

This chain joins TRBV2 and TRBJ2-7; TRBD1 aligns across 11 bases. The CDR3 loop spans 14 amino acids. Germline V lookup: CDR1 SNHLY, CDR2 FYNNEI. The V and J ends lost 8 bases and 3 bases, in that order; junction bases with no gene match: 6. For the CDR3, the DNA is TGTGCCAGCTCACGGGACAGGGGGTACTACGAGCAGTACTTC. Translated, it gives CASSRDRGYYEQYF.

This clone was observed once. V usage is TRBV3-1 (or the pseudogene TRBV3-2) and J usage is TRBJ2-7; 8 nucleotides agree with TRBD2. CDR3 length: 16 amino acids. Germline CDR1 reads LGHDT; CDR2 reads YNNKEL (reference sequence). The ends lost 4 bases at V and 0 bases at J; junction bases unmatched: 8. The CDR3 protein is CASSLEREFDSYEQYF. CDR3 bases: TGTGCCAGCAGCCTCGAGCGGGAGTTTGACTCCTACGAGCAGTACTTC.

This chain connects TRBV10-3 to TRBJ1-5, with 8 positions matching TRBD1. There are 14 residues in the CDR3. Germline V gene lookup returns CDR1 ENHRY and CDR2 SYGVKD. V shed 10 bases and J 1 base; nucleotides not matched to a gene: 6. CDR3 amino acids: CATSQGVSNQPQHF. Written as DNA, the CDR3 is TGTGCCACCTCACAGGGGGTGAGCAATCAGCCCCAGCATTTT.

For the CDR3, the DNA is TGTGCCAGCAGCCCCGGACGGTATGGCTACACCTTC. Translating gives CASSPGRYGYTF. The V call is TRBV12-3 or TRBV12-4, the J call TRBJ1-2; D is unclear. The CDR3 extends over 12 amino acids. The ends were cut back, 6 bases at V and 5 bases at J, with 10 bases in the middle.

V is TRBV7-2 and J is TRBJ2-7, with 9 bases lining up with TRBD2. The junction had 2 bases not matched to a gene; V was cut back by 1 base and J by 1 base. CDR1 is SGHTA, CDR2 FQGNSA, per germline. There are 15 residues in the CDR3. CDR3 DNA: TGTGCCAGCAGCTTAGGGCTAGCGGGGTCCTACGAGCAGTACTTC. This translates into CASSLGLAGSYEQYF.

This clone was recorded only once. The chain joins TRBV2 to TRBJ2-7; perhaps TRBD1 as D (6 bases). CDR3 length equals 15 residues. From germline, CDR1 is SNHLY and CDR2 FYNNEI. The V gene lost 1 base and the J gene lost 0 bases, with 10 bases spanning the gap. CDR3 amino acids: CASSEEQGGSYEQYF. The CDR3 DNA is TGTGCCAGCAGTGAAGAACAGGGCGGCTCCTACGAGCAGTACTTC.

The V gene is TRBV20-1, the J gene TRBJ2-5; no firm D call. Trimming cost V 3 bases and J 5 bases, with 4 bases left between them. The CDR3 covers 10 residues. The germline V gene has CDR1 DFQATT and CDR2 SNEGSKA (reference sequence). Here the CDR3 reads CSASVETQYF. CDR3 DNA sequence: TGCAGTGCTAGTGTGGAGACCCAGTACTTC.

This sequence joins TRBV7-9 and TRBJ2-7, with D maybe TRBD1 (5 bases). CDR3 length: 14 amino acids. Trimming pared 5 bases from V and 2 bases from J, leaving 13 bases between. Germline V gene data show CDR1 as SEHNR and CDR2 as FQNEAQ (reference sequence). CDR3 sequence reads: CASSPQGHPYEQYF. The CDR3 DNA reads as TGTGCCAGCAGCCCTCAGGGTCACCCCTACGAGCAGTACTTC.

The chain uses TRBV24-1 and TRBJ1-1; 7 bases line up with TRBD1. The CDR3 runs 15 residues. The junction had 11 bases not matched to a gene; V was cut back by 5 bases and J by 6 bases. Germline V CDR1 and CDR2: KGHDR, SFDVKD. CDR3 residues: CATSGSTGKSAEAFF. The CDR3 DNA follows: TGTGCCACCAGTGGCTCGACAGGGAAGAGCGCTGAAGCTTTCTTT.

This clone was counted between two and nine times. The V and J genes are TRBV5-1 and TRBJ1-1; D gene unclear. In germline, CDR1 is SGHRS, CDR2 YFSETQ. CDR3 length equals 14 residues. V was trimmed by 7 bases and J by 4 bases, leaving 17 bases between them. CDR3 DNA: TGCGCCAGCCTCCCCCTAGTGGGTGGCACTGAAGCTTTCTTT. Translation: CASLPLVGGTEAFF.

About this clone: Other DNA sequences in the same sample also yield this CDR3. The V call is TRBV5-1, the J call TRBJ2-7, with TRBD2 matching over 11 bases. Germline CDR1 reads SGHRS; CDR2 reads YFSETQ. V was pared by 0 bases and J by 5 bases, with 13 bases of the junction left unmatched. There are 18 residues in the CDR3. The CDR3 spells CASSLGGGGLAGGNEQYF. The CDR3 DNA follows: TGCGCCAGCAGCTTGGGAGGGGGCGGGCTAGCGGGAGGTAACGAGCAGTACTTC.

CDR3 nucleotide sequence: TGTGCCAGCTCAGCTGACGGAAACTATGGCTACACCTTC. Protein product: CASSADGNYGYTF. The rearrangement links TRBV18 to TRBJ1-2; D remains ambiguous. The V end was cut by 5 bases, the J end by 2 bases, with 9 bases between. Looked up from germline, CDR1 is KGHSH and CDR2 is LQKENI. The CDR3 sequence is 13 residues long.